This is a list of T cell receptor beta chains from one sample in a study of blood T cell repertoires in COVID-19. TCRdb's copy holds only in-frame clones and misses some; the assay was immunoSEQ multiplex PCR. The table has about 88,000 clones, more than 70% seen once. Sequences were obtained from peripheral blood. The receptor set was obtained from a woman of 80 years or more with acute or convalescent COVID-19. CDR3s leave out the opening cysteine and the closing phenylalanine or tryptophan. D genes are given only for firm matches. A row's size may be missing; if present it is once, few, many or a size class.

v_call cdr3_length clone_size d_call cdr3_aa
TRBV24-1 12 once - ATNSGKGQLEQF
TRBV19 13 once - ASSISGNRPYGYT
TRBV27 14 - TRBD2 ASSLKASGTRNEQY
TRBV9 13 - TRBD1 ASSVGTDSGNTIY
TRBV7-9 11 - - ASSHELDEKLF
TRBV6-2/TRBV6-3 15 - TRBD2 ASSYSGLAGVYNEQF
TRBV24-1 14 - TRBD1 ATSDTRTGGVYGYT
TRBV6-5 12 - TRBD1 ASSPRGQGHGYT
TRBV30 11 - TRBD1 AIRDRGSAEAF
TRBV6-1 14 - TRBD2 ASSEGFQRGDNEQF
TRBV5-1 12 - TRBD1 ASSEQGWDMEQY
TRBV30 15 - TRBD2 AWSGGTSGAAYNEQF
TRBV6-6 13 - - ASRPHQGGTGELF
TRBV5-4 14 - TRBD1 ASRSQGQNQNSPLH
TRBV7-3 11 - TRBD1 ASSRGQGNEQY
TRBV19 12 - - ASSIDLGGTEAF
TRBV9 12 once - ASSVRQDNSPLH
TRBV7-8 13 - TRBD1 ASSLGQGIDNEQF
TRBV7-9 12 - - ACDRGVSTDTQY
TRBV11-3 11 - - ASSLTDFSEQY
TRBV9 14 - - ASSPRGAPITDTQY
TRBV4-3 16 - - ASSQAAHRWTLNTEAF
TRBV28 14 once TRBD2 ASSFRGLAGPYEQY
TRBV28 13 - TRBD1 ATTPGAGGSYEQY
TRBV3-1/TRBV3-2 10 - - AIGSRNSPLH
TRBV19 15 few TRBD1 ASRTGTGFSLEYGYT
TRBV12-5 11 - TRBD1 ASGPQGALQAF
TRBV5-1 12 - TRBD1 ASSRTGPGEKLF
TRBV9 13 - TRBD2 ASSVDLAGVSEQF
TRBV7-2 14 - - ASSPYENGGPWELF
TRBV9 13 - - ASSLPGGQDSPLH
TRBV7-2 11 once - ASSLVRATEAF
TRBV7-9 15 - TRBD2 ASSPRGLAANTGELF
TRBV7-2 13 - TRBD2 ASSLVGGAGNEQF
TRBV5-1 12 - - ASSLAWAKDTIY
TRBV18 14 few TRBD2 ASSRPGLAGTGEQY
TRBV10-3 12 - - AITPRENNYGYT
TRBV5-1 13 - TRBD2 ASSQRSSGAGELF
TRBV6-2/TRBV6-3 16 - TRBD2 ASSSSRTSGGIDETQY
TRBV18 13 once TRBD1 ASSPLGRGQTEAF